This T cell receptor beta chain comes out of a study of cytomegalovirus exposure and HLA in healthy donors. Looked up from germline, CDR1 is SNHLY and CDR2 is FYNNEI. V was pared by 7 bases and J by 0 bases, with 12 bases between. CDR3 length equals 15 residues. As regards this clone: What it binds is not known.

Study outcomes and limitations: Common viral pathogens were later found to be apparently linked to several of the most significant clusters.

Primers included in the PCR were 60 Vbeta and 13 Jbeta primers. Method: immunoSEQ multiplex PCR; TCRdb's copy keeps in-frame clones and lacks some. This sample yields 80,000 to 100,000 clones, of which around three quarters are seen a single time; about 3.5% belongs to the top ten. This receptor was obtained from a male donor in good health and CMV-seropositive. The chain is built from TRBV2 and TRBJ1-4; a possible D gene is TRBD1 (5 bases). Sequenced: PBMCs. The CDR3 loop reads CASKAQVATNEKLFF. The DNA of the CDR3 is TGTGCCAGCAAGGCACAGGTCGCAACTAATGAAAAACTGTTTTTT.